The present T cell receptor beta chain was sequenced within a study of Graves' ophthalmopathy and Graves' hyperthyroidism. The CDR3 spans 15 residues. Germline CDR1 is MRHNA and CDR2 is SNTAGT. RNA transcripts served as template for amplifying TCR beta CDR3 sequences. The workflow started with a first-round RT-PCR run with HTBI primers and then moved on to a second-round multiplex PCR. Each CDR3 protein is one row after TCRdb ran MiXCR on the multiplex PCR reads. The top ten clones hold 9.1% of a sample with some 210,000 distinct CDR3 sequences, approximately 29% of them seen once. This clonotype was found once. One end of the junction does not line up with germline, which may come from a read error.

The sequenced material came from peripheral blood. The gene calls are TRBV6-4 and TRBJ2-7, with 7 bases identical to TRBD1. The clonotype was recovered from a man between 45 and 60 years old with Graves' ophthalmopathy. In nucleotides, the CDR3 is TGTGCCAGCAGTTACTCGTCCCAGGGGGTCCACGAGCAGTACTTC. Translating it yields CASSYSSQGVHEQYF.